Below are 14 T cell receptor beta chains sequenced from a single sample in a study of OX40 agonist ivuxolimab in advanced cancers. Clones were read by immunoSEQ multiplex PCR, and TCRdb kept only the in-frame ones, dropping some. Of some 21,000 clones listed, approximately 77% were seen once; the top ten hold around 20%. The specimen comprised CD4+ or CD8+ T cells sorted from blood, sampled in a trial of the OX40 agonist ivuxolimab. Receptor source: an adult with an advanced solid tumor such as melanoma, head and neck, liver or kidney cancer.

The CDR3 bases are TGTGCCACCCGGGACCGAGCTAACTATGGCTACACCTTC. Its protein product is CATRDRANYGYTF. The chain carries TRBV10-3 and TRBJ1-2; D may be TRBD1 (5 bases). The CDR3 is made up of 13 amino acids. Germline values: CDR1 ENHRY, CDR2 SYGVKD. V lost 10 bases and J 0 bases, leaving 12 bases between the germline ends.

This clone was observed a few times. The chain links TRBV19 to TRBJ2-1; D remains unclear. This CDR3 has 13 residues. Germline V gives CDR1 LNHDA, CDR2 SQIVND (reference sequence). CDR3 DNA: TGTTCTTCCTCCGAGTATTCCTACAATGAGCAGTTCTTC. Residues: CSSSEYSYNEQFF.

The rearrangement links TRBV5-6 to TRBJ1-2, with a weak D call TRBD1 (5 bases). V lost 0 bases and J 6 bases, leaving 9 bases between the germline ends. This CDR3 has 13 amino acids. Germline V gene sequence: CDR1 SGHDT, CDR2 YYEEEE. CDR3 DNA sequence: TGTGCCAGCAGCTTGGCTGACAGCCATGGCTACACCTTC. Its translation: CASSLADSHGYTF. The whole variable domain, remainder taken from reference TRBV5-6 and TRBJ1-2, is DAGVTQSPTHLIKTRGQQVTLRCSPKSGHDTVSWYQQALGQGPQFIFQYYEEEERQRGNFPDRFSGHQFPNYSSELNVNALLLGDSALYLCASSLADSHGYTFGSGTRLTVV.

The chain uses TRBV10-2 and TRBJ2-5; the match to TRBD1 covers 9 bases. The CDR3 covers 14 residues. From germline, CDR1 is WSHSY and CDR2 SAAADI. Unmatched junction bases numbered 5, after V lost 7 bases and J lost 2 bases. The CDR3 nucleotides are TGCGCCAGCACACCGACAGGGGGACAAGAGACCCAGTACTTC. Its translation is CASTPTGGQETQYF.

The rearrangement links TRBV5-4 to TRBJ1-6, with D unresolved. V gave up 1 base and J gave up 0 bases, with 5 bases separating them. Per germline, CDR1 SGHNT and CDR2 YYREEE (reference sequence). The CDR3 runs 15 residues. The CDR3 DNA reads as TGTGCCAGCAGCTTGATGAGCTCCTATAATTCACCCCTCCACTTT. This gives the protein CASSLMSSYNSPLHF.

The rearrangement links TRBV30 to TRBJ2-7, with unresolved D. CDR1 and CDR2 from the germline V gene are GTSNPN and SVGIG (reference sequence). The CDR3 consists of 12 residues. Trimming cost V 4 bases and J 3 bases, with 10 bases left between them. In DNA, the CDR3 is TGTGCCTGGAAAAACATAGACTACGAGCAGTACTTC. Its translation: CAWKNIDYEQYF.

The chain has TRBV12-1 and TRBJ2-7; the DNA was not used to check the table's D call, TRBD2. TRBV12-1 is deemed a pseudogene. The CDR3 sequence is 16 residues long. CDR3 coding DNA: TGTGCCAGCAGCTTTGAACTAGCGGGGAGCTCCTACGAGCAGTACTTC. Translation gives CASSFELAGSSYEQYF.

This chain uses TRBV27 with TRBJ1-1; 8 positions match TRBD1. This CDR3 has 17 amino acids. V was clipped by 3 bases and J by 6 bases; unmatched bases: 15. In germline, CDR1 is MNHEY, CDR2 SMNVEV (reference sequence). The CDR3 nucleotides read TGTGCCAGCAGTTTTGGCTGGAATCGGGGACAGGCATCTGAAGCTTTCTTT. As protein: CASSFGWNRGQASEAFF.

The chain joins TRBV27 to TRBJ2-5; D may be TRBD1 (6 bases). Trimming left V 0 bases short and J 4 bases short, with 6 bases between. This CDR3 region has 13 residues. The V gene's germline CDR1 is MNHEY and CDR2 SMNVEV (reference sequence). DNA for the CDR3: TGTGCCAGCAGTTTATCAGGGGGAGAGACCCAGTACTTC. It is translated as CASSLSGGETQYF.

CDR3 in amino acids: CASSDGTGGEDEQFF. The DNA of the CDR3 is TGTGCCAGCAGTGACGGGACAGGGGGCGAGGATGAGCAGTTCTTC. The J gene is TRBJ2-1, the V gene TRBV6-4; 12 nucleotides agree with TRBD1. Per the germline V gene, CDR1 is MRHNA and CDR2 is SNTAGT. V gave up 2 bases and J gave up 8 bases; unmatched junction bases: 4. CDR3 length: 15 amino acids.

CDR3 amino acids: CASSMGQHGGYTF. The CDR3 region has the DNA TGTGCCAGTAGTATGGGACAGCATGGGGGCTACACCTTC. The V call is TRBV19, the J call TRBJ1-2; 7 nucleotides agree with TRBD1. CDR1 and CDR2 from the germline V gene are LNHDA and SQIVND (reference sequence). V dropped 3 bases and J dropped 8; count of bases not matched to a gene: 6. The CDR3 has 13 residues.

The chain has TRBV7-2 and TRBJ1-2; 7 bases fit TRBD1. Germline CDR1 SGHTA, CDR2 FQGNSA. V dropped 1 base and J dropped 5; count of bases not matched to a gene: 10. The CDR3 totals 16 residues. The CDR3 loop is CASSLVPGRGPYGYTF. CDR3 in DNA: TGTGCCAGCAGCTTAGTCCCGGGGAGGGGGCCGTATGGCTACACCTTC.

This clone was counted a few times. The CDR3 is CASNQGALNEQYF. The CDR3 DNA reads TGTGCCAGCAACCAGGGGGCGCTCAACGAGCAGTACTTC. The chain employs TRBV6-1 and TRBJ2-7; TRBD1 aligns across 8 bases. The CDR3 has 13 residues. V lost 7 bases to trimming and J lost 5 bases; unmatched junction nucleotides: 7. Germline V gives CDR1 MNHNS, CDR2 SASEGT.

This chain uses TRBV11-2 with TRBJ2-1; TRBD1 might be the D (5 bases). This CDR3 is 17 amino acids long. Germline CDR1 SGHAT, CDR2 FQNNGV. The V gene lost 4 bases and the J gene lost 8 bases, with 24 bases spanning the gap. The CDR3, as DNA: TGTGCCAGCAGCTGGGGCCTTACCAAAATCGGCCGGGATGAGCAGTTCTTC. Its protein product is CASSWGLTKIGRDEQFF.